Described below is a single T cell receptor (beta chain) sequence and its context. This sample stems from a study of blood T cell repertoires in COVID-19. Study details: PBMCs, B-cell-depleted T cells, or T cells provided the cDNA or gDNA that made up the material.

This CDR3 has 12 amino acids. Trimming left V 7 bases short and J 3 bases short, with 7 bases between. Per the germline V gene, CDR1 is KGHDR and CDR2 is SFDVKD. In the authors' workflow: From reference gene primer amplification, estimates of nucleated cell counts were derived. Sequencing used immunoSEQ multiplex PCR; TCRdb keeps in-frame clones, though not all of them. The V and J calls and clone size are taken from that table; D and trimming were inferred from the DNA. Of 60,000 or so clones listed, around three quarters are singletons. The sequencing sample was made of peripheral blood. This receptor was taken from a man between 60 and 75 years old with acute or convalescent COVID-19. The rearrangement links TRBV24-1 to TRBJ2-3, with D unclear. CDR3 nucleotides: TGTGCCACCAGGGGCCCAACAGATACGCAGTATTTT. Translation: CATRGPTDTQYF.